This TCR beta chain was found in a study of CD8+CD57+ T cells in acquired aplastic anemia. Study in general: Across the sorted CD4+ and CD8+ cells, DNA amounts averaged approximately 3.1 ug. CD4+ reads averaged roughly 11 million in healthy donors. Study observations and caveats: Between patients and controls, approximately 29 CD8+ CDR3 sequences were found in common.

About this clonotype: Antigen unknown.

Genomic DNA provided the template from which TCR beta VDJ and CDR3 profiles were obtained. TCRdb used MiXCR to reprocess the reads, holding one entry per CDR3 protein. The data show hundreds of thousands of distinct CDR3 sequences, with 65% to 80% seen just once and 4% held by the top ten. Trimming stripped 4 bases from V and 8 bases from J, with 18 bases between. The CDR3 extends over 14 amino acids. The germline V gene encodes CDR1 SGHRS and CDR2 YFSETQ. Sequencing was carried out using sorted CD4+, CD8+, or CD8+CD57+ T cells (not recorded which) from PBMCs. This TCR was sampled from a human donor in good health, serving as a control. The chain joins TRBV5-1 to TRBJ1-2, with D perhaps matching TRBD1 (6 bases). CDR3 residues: CASSAPEGRGGYTF. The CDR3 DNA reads TGCGCCAGCAGCGCACCGGAGGGCAGGGGAGGCTACACCTTC.